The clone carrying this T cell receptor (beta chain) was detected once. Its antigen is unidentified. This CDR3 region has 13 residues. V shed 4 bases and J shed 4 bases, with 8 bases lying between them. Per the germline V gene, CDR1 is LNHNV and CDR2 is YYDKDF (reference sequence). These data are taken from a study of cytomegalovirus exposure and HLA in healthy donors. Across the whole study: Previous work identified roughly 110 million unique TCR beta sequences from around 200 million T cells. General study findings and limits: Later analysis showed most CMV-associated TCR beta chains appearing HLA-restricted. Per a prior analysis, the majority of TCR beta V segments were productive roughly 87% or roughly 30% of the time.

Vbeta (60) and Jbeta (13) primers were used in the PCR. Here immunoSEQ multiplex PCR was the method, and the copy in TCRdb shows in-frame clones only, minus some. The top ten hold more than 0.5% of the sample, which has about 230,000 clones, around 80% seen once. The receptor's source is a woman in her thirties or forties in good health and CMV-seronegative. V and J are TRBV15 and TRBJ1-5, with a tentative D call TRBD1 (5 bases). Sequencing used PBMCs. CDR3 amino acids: CATSTQGNQPQHF. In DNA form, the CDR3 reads TGTGCCACCAGCACCCAGGGAAATCAGCCCCAGCATTTT.